The 5 T cell receptor beta chains in this list originate from one sample, sequenced in a study of CD8 T cells in Susac syndrome. RNA totalling roughly 0.5 to 1 ug underwent reverse transcription with random hexamers. TCRdb used MiXCR to reprocess the immunoSEQ multiplex PCR reads, holding one entry per CDR3 protein. The data contain some 120,000 distinct CDR3 sequences, roughly 96% of them singletons. Sequenced material: CD4+ T cells from PBMCs. These receptors originate from a human donor in good health.

This clonotype was observed a handful of times. DNA of the CDR3: TGCGCCAGCAGTCCGGGACAGGGATACAATGAGCAGTTCTTC. Encoded protein: CASSPGQGYNEQFF. The gene calls are TRBV5-1 and TRBJ2-1, with 9 bases identical to TRBD1. Germline V gene sequence: CDR1 SGHRS, CDR2 YFSETQ. This CDR3 contains 14 residues. After removal of 5 bases from V and 4 bases from J, the junction contained 4 bases not matched to a gene.

Here the CDR3 reads CASSSGQGPLETQYF. The DNA of the CDR3 is TGTGCCAGCAGCTCGGGACAGGGGCCCCTGGAGACCCAGTACTTC. This chain links TRBV7-2 with TRBJ2-5; 10 bases are shared with TRBD1. The CDR3 contains 15 residues. J was trimmed by 5 bases and V by 4 bases; bases with no gene match: 7. CDR1 and CDR2 (germline): SGHTA, FQGNSA. The variable domain in full, with the rest retrieved from reference TRBV7-2 and TRBJ2-5, is GAGVSQSPSNKVTEKGKDVELRCDPISGHTALYWYRQSLGQGLEFLIYFQGNSAPDKSGLPSDRFSAERTGGSVSTLTIQRTQQEDSAVYLCASSSGQGPLETQYFGPGTRLLVL.

The chain has TRBV23-1 and TRBJ2-7, with D maybe TRBD2 (5 bases). TRBV23-1 is an open reading frame whose function is uncertain. There are 18 residues in the CDR3. The V and J ends lost 0 bases and 1 base respectively, with 19 bases between them. The CDR3 protein is CASSQSDALEGRSYEQYF. DNA for the CDR3: TGCGCCAGCAGTCAATCGGATGCGTTAGAAGGGAGATCCTACGAGCAGTACTTC.

The rearrangement links TRBV29-1 to TRBJ2-5; TRBD1 aligns across 9 bases. The J segment lost 5 bases and the V segment lost 7 bases, leaving 5 bases of the junction unmatched. In germline, CDR1 is SQVTM, CDR2 ANQGSEA. There are 12 residues in the CDR3. CDR3 in DNA: TGCAGCGGCGGGACAGGGTTTGAGACCCAGTACTTC. Its translation is CSGGTGFETQYF.

V is TRBV7-2 and J is TRBJ1-1; D remains ambiguous. The CDR3 has 18 residues. Germline CDR1 is SGHTA and CDR2 is FQGNSA. The germline V and J ends were trimmed by 6 bases and 6 bases, with 29 bases remaining between them. CDR3 coding DNA: TGTGCCAGCAGGAAACCGCCCCCAGATTGGACCTCGGAGCCTGAAGCTTTCTTT. Amino acids: CASRKPPPDWTSEPEAFF.